These 22 T cell receptor beta chains share one sample of origin, sequenced in a study of molecular identifiers for immune sequencing clone quantification. TCRdb re-called the PCR reads through MiXCR, storing one row per CDR3 protein. The sample holds about half a million distinct CDR3 sequences, about a fifth seen once. The sample comprised naive CD8+ T cells from blood, with Jurkat cell RNA spiked in. Subset: FACS-sorted CD8+CD4-CCR7+CD45RA+ naive T cells. The receptors were gathered from a human donor in good health. Some libraries in this study had Jurkat cell RNA spiked in.

This chain links TRBV5-1 with TRBJ2-1; 11 nucleotides line up with TRBD2. Germline lookup yields CDR1 SGHRS and CDR2 YFSETQ. This CDR3 region has 16 residues. With V trimmed by 1 base and J by 6 bases, 6 bases remained unmatched. CDR3 region: CASSLQTSGGCNEQFF. The DNA for the CDR3 is TGCGCCAGCAGCTTGCAAACTAGCGGGGGTTGCAATGAGCAGTTCTTC.

This clonotype was recorded many times. The rearrangement links TRBV29-1 to TRBJ2-1; 10 bases agree with TRBD2. Trimming removed 7 bases from V and 7 bases from J; junction bases left unmatched: 10. This CDR3 region has 14 residues. CDR1 is SQVTM and CDR2 is ANQGSEA in the germline V gene. CDR3 sequence reads: CSAGLAGGRNEQFF. The CDR3 DNA is TGCAGCGCCGGGTTAGCGGGAGGTCGGAATGAGCAGTTCTTC.

This clonotype occurred a few times. V and J are TRBV11-2 and TRBJ2-7, with 10 bases aligning to TRBD2. Per the germline V gene, CDR1 is SGHAT and CDR2 is FQNNGV. J gave up 5 bases and V 1 base, and 8 bases lay outside the gene matches. This CDR3 is built from 16 residues. CDR3 sequence reads: CASSLVSGTSVHEQYF. In DNA, the CDR3 is TGTGCCAGCAGCTTAGTGTCCGGGACTAGCGTACACGAGCAGTACTTC. The variable domain in full, with the rest retrieved from reference TRBV11-2 and TRBJ2-7, is EAGVAQSPRYKIIEKRQSVAFWCNPISGHATLYWYQQILGQGPKLLIQFQNNGVVDDSQLPKDRFSAERLKGVDSTLKIQPAKLEDSAVYLCASSLVSGTSVHEQYFGPGTRLTVT.

On this clonotype: A clone one base away is much larger, so this may be a read error. It is likely a read error, because the conserved phenylalanine at the end of the CDR3 is missing. The rearrangement links TRBV6-2 or TRBV6-3 to TRBJ2-3; 8 nucleotides line up with TRBD2. Trimming removed 0 bases from V and 10 bases from J; junction bases left unmatched: 9. Germline CDR1 reads MNHEY; CDR2 reads SVGEGT. The CDR3 contains 15 residues. CDR3 bases: TGTGCCAGCAGTTACTCCGGAAGCGGGAGTATAGCGCAGTATTCT. Translated, it gives CASSYSGSGSIAQYS.

Worth noting for this clonotype: Since a much larger clone is just one base distant, this may be a read error. This chain uses TRBV28 with TRBJ2-4, with TRBD1 matching over 7 bases. Germline V gene lookup returns CDR1 MDHEN and CDR2 SYDVKM. This CDR3 is 11 amino acids long. DNA for the CDR3: TGTGCCAGCAGCATAGGGGGCTGGCACAACTTC. This encodes CASSIGGWHNF.

This clonotype was recorded at least ten times. This chain connects TRBV27 to TRBJ2-7; perhaps TRBD1 as D (5 bases). Germline V CDR1 and CDR2: MNHEY, SMNVEV (reference sequence). The CDR3 covers 14 residues. V was shortened by 4 bases and J by 0 bases, with 10 bases between the two germline ends. The CDR3 coding sequence is TGTGCCAGCAGTTATCGACAGAGCTCCTACGAGCAGTACTTC. It is translated as CASSYRQSSYEQYF.

This clonotype has a handful of counts. V is TRBV9 and J is TRBJ1-2; D call uncertain. Trimming left V 4 bases short and J 4 bases short, with 11 bases between. CDR1 and CDR2 from the germline V gene are SGDLS and YYNGEE. The CDR3 is made up of 13 amino acids. For the CDR3, the DNA is TGTGCCAGCAGCTCTGGCAGTGGCTATGGCTACACCTTC. Amino acid sequence: CASSSGSGYGYTF.

This clonotype was observed at least ten times. V and J are TRBV5-4 and TRBJ2-3; 13 bases agree with TRBD2. Germline assignment: CDR1 SGHNT and CDR2 YYREEE (reference sequence). The CDR3 totals 17 residues. Trimming cost V 3 bases and J 0 bases; bases outside gene matches: 4. CDR3 region: CASSWGLAGYSTDTQYF. CDR3 coding DNA: TGTGCCAGCAGCTGGGGACTAGCGGGGTATAGCACAGATACGCAGTATTTT. Using reference TRBV5-4 and TRBJ2-3 for the parts outside the CDR3, the full variable domain is ETGVTQSPTHLIKTRGQQVTLRCSSQSGHNTVSWYQQALGQGPQFIFQYYREEENGRGNFPPRFSGLQFPNYSSELNVNALELDDSALYLCASSWGLAGYSTDTQYFGPGTRLTVL.

At least ten counts were recorded for this clonotype. The chain employs TRBV19 and TRBJ2-4, with D uncertain. The V end lost 6 bases, the J end lost 3 bases, and 12 bases lay between the germline ends. The CDR3 loop spans 14 amino acids. CDR1 LNHDA and CDR2 SQIVND come from the germline V gene (reference sequence). The CDR3 reads CASSPTDFKNIQYF. The CDR3 bases are TGTGCCAGTAGCCCTACAGATTTCAAAAACATTCAGTACTTC.

This clonotype came up many times. V usage is TRBV9 and J usage is TRBJ1-6; D is unresolved. In germline, CDR1 is SGDLS, CDR2 YYNGEE. The CDR3 sequence is 15 residues long. V was cut by 3 bases and J by 7 bases, with 14 bases left in between. CDR3 sequence reads: CASSGVRIDNSPLHF. The CDR3 bases are TGTGCCAGCAGCGGGGTCCGGATTGACAATTCACCCCTCCACTTT.

For this clonotype: This may be a read error: a much more frequent sequence differs by one nucleotide. The chain carries TRBV30 and TRBJ1-1; no clear D. CDR3 length: 12 residues. Germline-derived CDR1 and CDR2 are GTSNPN and SVGIG (reference sequence). The CDR3 bases are TGTGCCTGGAGCGATTGGAACACTGAAGCTTCCTTT. It translates to CAWSDWNTEASF.

In nucleotides, the CDR3 is TGTGCCACCAGCAGAGAGATAAGGCAGGACTCAACTAATGAAAAACTGTTTTTT. Its translation: CATSREIRQDSTNEKLFF. The genes are TRBV15 and TRBJ1-4; no clear D. Looked up from germline, CDR1 is LNHNV and CDR2 is YYDKDF (reference sequence). Trimming shortened V by 0 bases and J by 0 bases, and 14 bases separated the two germline ends. This CDR3 contains 18 residues.

This clonotype was seen at least ten times. The genes are TRBV7-2 and TRBJ1-3; D call uncertain. The V end lost 8 bases, the J end lost 2 bases, and 16 bases lay between the germline ends. The CDR3 loop spans 15 amino acids. CDR1 SGHTA and CDR2 FQGNSA come from the germline V gene. As DNA, the CDR3 is TGTGCCAGCCGCCCGGGCCTCAGCGCTGGAAACACCATATATTTT. Translating gives CASRPGLSAGNTIYF.

About this clonotype: A read error may be the cause here, since a much bigger clone is one base away. V gene TRBV12-3 or TRBV12-4 combines with J gene TRBJ1-5; D may be TRBD1 (5 bases). The CDR3 has 15 residues. DNA for the CDR3: TGTGCCAGCAGACCAACAGGTTATAGCAATCGGCCCCAGCATTTT. Residues: CASRPTGYSNRPQHF.

This clonotype was observed a few times. The J gene is TRBJ1-2, the V gene TRBV12-3 or TRBV12-4; 9 bases map to TRBD1. Losses at the gene ends were 6 bases for V and 2 bases for J; bases not matched to a gene: 13. The CDR3 length is 17 residues. The CDR3 spells CASSPGTGIAPNYGYTF. The CDR3, as DNA: TGTGCCAGCAGCCCTGGGACAGGGATAGCGCCGAACTATGGCTACACCTTC.

Only a few counts were recorded for this clonotype. The genes are TRBV9 and TRBJ2-2, with unresolved D. The CDR3 length is 13 residues. The V and J ends lost 4 bases and 4 bases respectively, with 8 bases between them. Germline-derived CDR1 and CDR2 are SGDLS and YYNGEE. CDR3 protein: CASSPPSTGELFF. CDR3 nucleotide sequence: TGTGCCAGCAGCCCACCATCCACCGGGGAGCTGTTTTTT.

This clonotype was counted a few times. The genes are TRBV19 and TRBJ2-7, with 11 positions matching TRBD2. Germline V lookup: CDR1 LNHDA, CDR2 SQIVND (reference sequence). With V trimmed by 3 bases and J by 3 bases, 13 bases remained unmatched. This CDR3 spans 18 amino acids. CDR3 amino acids: CASSIAPPGLAEDYEQYF. In nucleotides, the CDR3 is TGTGCCAGTAGTATTGCCCCACCGGGACTAGCGGAAGACTACGAGCAGTACTTC. Full variable domain (missing parts from reference TRBV19 and TRBJ2-7): DGGITQSPKYLFRKEGQNVTLSCEQNLNHDAMYWYRQDPGQGLRLIYYSQIVNDFQKGDIAEGYSVSREKKESFPLTVTSAQKNPTAFYLCASSIAPPGLAEDYEQYFGPGTRLTVT.

This clonotype has a count of ten or more. This rearrangement joins TRBV20-1 to TRBJ2-7; no clear D gene. The germline gives CDR1 DFQATT, CDR2 SNEGSKA (reference sequence). The CDR3 spans 12 residues. Deletions cut 4 bases from V and 1 base from J, with 8 bases between. For the CDR3, the DNA is TGCAGTGCTACGGACGGATCCTACGAGCAGTACTTC. Amino acid sequence: CSATDGSYEQYF.

This clonotype occurred many times. This chain uses TRBV29-1 with TRBJ2-3, with D perhaps matching TRBD2 (6 bases). Between the trimmed V and J ends, which lost 5 bases and 2 bases, there was a span of 11 bases. The CDR3 covers 13 residues. The V gene's germline CDR1 is SQVTM and CDR2 ANQGSEA. In DNA form, the CDR3 reads TGCAGCGTTTTACTAGCCAACACAGATACGCAGTATTTT. Amino acids: CSVLLANTDTQYF.

The sample holds a few counts of this clonotype. The V gene is TRBV19, the J gene TRBJ2-1, with 8 nucleotides matching TRBD2. Trimming took 4 bases from V and 5 from J; bases not matched to a gene: 4. There are 14 residues in the CDR3. Germline CDR1 reads LNHDA; CDR2 reads SQIVND (reference sequence). The CDR3 spells CASSKRESHNEQFF. The CDR3 coding sequence is TGTGCCAGTAGTAAGCGGGAGTCCCACAATGAGCAGTTCTTC. The complete variable domain, with remaining parts taken from reference TRBV19 and TRBJ2-1, reads DGGITQSPKYLFRKEGQNVTLSCEQNLNHDAMYWYRQDPGQGLRLIYYSQIVNDFQKGDIAEGYSVSREKKESFPLTVTSAQKNPTAFYLCASSKRESHNEQFFGPGTRLTVL.

The V and J genes are TRBV5-1 and TRBJ2-3; TRBD2 agrees at 8 bases. J lost 3 bases, V lost 6 bases, and 9 bases had no gene match. The germline gives CDR1 SGHRS, CDR2 YFSETQ. There are 15 residues in the CDR3. The CDR3 DNA follows: TGCGCCAGCACCCGAACGGGGGGGGGGACAGATACGCAGTATTTT. Translated, it gives CASTRTGGGTDTQYF.

This clonotype was seen ten or more times. The genes are TRBV6-6 and TRBJ2-3; unclear D gene. The CDR3 runs 14 residues. The V and J ends lost 4 bases and 0 bases respectively, with 8 bases between them. Germline lookup yields CDR1 MNHNY and CDR2 SVGAGI (reference sequence). The CDR3 reads CASSWARSTDTQYF. CDR3 bases: TGTGCCAGCAGTTGGGCAAGGAGCACAGATACGCAGTATTTT.